This T cell receptor (beta chain) was sequenced in a study of T-cell memory formation after mild COVID-19. Overall study: TCR clusters were mostly confined to one donor each.

The CDR3 is made up of 15 amino acids. V lost 5 bases, J lost 6 bases, and 7 bases stayed unmatched. Looked up from germline, CDR1 is SEHNR and CDR2 is FQNEAQ (reference sequence). This clonotype was seen many times. Its antigen is currently unknown. Whole-study results and caveats: Among contracting clones, CD4+ were mainly CM/EM and CD8+ enriched in EMRA. Within pre-infection memory, some responding clones were found, suggesting cross-reactive memory joined.

MiXCR was run by TCRdb on the 5' RACE reads, yielding one entry per CDR3 protein. The sample has approximately 150,000 distinct CDR3 sequences; less than 20% are singletons. The specimen was PBMCs or a T cell subset sorted from them (not recorded which). The chain links TRBV7-9 to TRBJ2-3; 11 bases are shared with TRBD1. The TCR sequence derives from an adult woman who had mild COVID-19 (a few samples of this study predate the infection). Cell type and time point are not known. For the CDR3, the DNA is TGTGCCAGCAGCCCGAGGACAGGGGGCGCGGATACGCAGTATTTT. Its protein is CASSPRTGGADTQYF.